Listed here are 5 T cell receptor beta chains from one sample, sequenced in a study of T cell responses to AZD1222 COVID-19 vaccine. Method: immunoSEQ multiplex PCR; TCRdb's copy keeps in-frame clones and lacks some. In the table there are 110,000 to 150,000 clones, around 89% of which are singletons. Material: peripheral blood, obtained on day 0 of AZD1222 vaccination. The receptor source for this set is an adult in good health.

The chain is built from TRBV3-1 (or the pseudogene TRBV3-2) and TRBJ1-6; D gene uncertain. Germline V gene lookup returns CDR1 LGHDT and CDR2 YNNKEL (reference sequence). This CDR3 has 14 residues. Trimming left V 4 bases short and J 10 bases short, with 14 bases between. The CDR3 bases are TGTGCCAGCAGCCTTCGGTCGGGAGGCTCACCCCTCCACTTT. Amino acids: CASSLRSGGSPLHF.

The rearrangement joins TRBV2 to TRBJ2-3; D possibly corresponds to TRBD2 (6 bases). The CDR3 extends over 14 amino acids. V lost 4 bases, J lost 2 bases, and 10 bases lay in between. Germline CDR1 and CDR2: SNHLY and FYNNEI. The chain's CDR3 is CASSARTNTDTQYF. DNA for the CDR3: TGTGCCAGCAGTGCCCGGACTAACACAGATACGCAGTATTTT.

The V call is TRBV7-9, the J call TRBJ1-6; the match to TRBD1 covers 7 bases. Germline lookup yields CDR1 SEHNR and CDR2 FQNEAQ (reference sequence). The CDR3 is 15 residues long. V lost 4 bases and J lost 7; bases outside the gene matches: 7. The CDR3 reads CASSSPGTENSPLHF. The CDR3 DNA is TGTGCCAGCAGCTCTCCAGGGACAGAGAATTCACCCCTCCACTTT.

The chain recombines TRBV5-1 with TRBJ1-1, with 10 nucleotides matching TRBD1. Losses at the gene ends were 0 bases for V and 0 bases for J; bases not matched to a gene: 5. There are 17 residues in the CDR3. From germline, CDR1 is SGHRS and CDR2 YFSETQ. The CDR3 sequence: CASSLVGTGEMNTEAFF. CDR3 nucleotide sequence: TGCGCCAGCAGCTTGGTCGGGACAGGGGAGATGAACACTGAAGCTTTCTTT.

This clone was counted once. The chain combines TRBV18 with TRBJ2-7; the D gene is possibly TRBD1 (5 bases). This CDR3 comprises 14 residues. Germline CDR1 is KGHSH and CDR2 is LQKENI. V shed 6 bases and J shed 6 bases, with 18 bases lying between them. DNA for the CDR3: TGTGCCAGCTCGCCCAGACAGCCTTTGTCCGAGCAGTACTTC. Amino acids: CASSPRQPLSEQYF.